This is a list of T cell receptor beta chains from one sample in a study of control samples from healthy donors and cancer patients. Produced via immunoSEQ multiplex PCR; TCRdb's table is partial and in-frame only. The repertoire holds about 70,000 clones, with 84% as singletons. Sequences were obtained from blood. The receptor source for this set is a man aged 50 to 60 in good health. The CDR3 runs from the conserved cysteine through the conserved F or W. The D gene is left open where the match is weak. For some rows the clone size is stated as once, few or many, or as a class when expanded; others skip it.

-	TRBV9	-	TRBJ1-3	TGTGCCAGCAGAGCGGACTACTCTGGAAGCACCATATATTTT	CASRADYSGSTIYF
few	TRBV19	TRBD1	TRBJ1-1	TGTGCCAGTAAGGGACAGGGGCACACTGAAGCTTTCTTT	CASKGQGHTEAFF
once	TRBV5-1	-	TRBJ2-6	TGCGCCAGCAGGGGTGTGGGGGCCAACGTCCTGACTTTC	CASRGVGANVLTF
-	TRBV6-5	-	TRBJ1-2	TGTGCCAGCAGTTACTCAGGGGGGGTCTATGGCTACACCTTC	CASSYSGGVYGYTF
-	TRBV4-2	-	TRBJ1-1	TGTGCCAGCAGCCAAGCTGCCGGGACAAATGCGCCCGGGGACACTGAAGCTTTCTTT	CASSQAAGTNAPGDTEAFF
-	TRBV28	-	TRBJ1-2	TGTGCCAGCAGTACCGCCTGGGCCAACTATGGCTACACCTTC	CASSTAWANYGYTF
-	TRBV4-1	-	TRBJ1-6	TGCGCCAGCAGTCTACTCACACAGGCCAATAATTCACCCCTCCACTTT	CASSLLTQANNSPLHF
-	TRBV4-3	-	TRBJ2-5	TGCGCCAGCAGCCAAGACCTGGGACTGACTCCGGGTGAGACCCAGTACTTC	CASSQDLGLTPGETQYF
once	TRBV6-4	-	TRBJ2-3	TGTGCCAGCAGTGAAGCACAGGGGGGGACAGATACGCAGTATTTT	CASSEAQGGTDTQYF
-	TRBV11-2	-	TRBJ1-5	TGTGCCAGCAGCTTAGAAGAGGGTACTCAGCCCCAGCATTTT	CASSLEEGTQPQHF
-	TRBV28	-	TRBJ1-4	TGTGCCAGCAGCTCCCTACAGGGACTCGGTGAAAAACTGTTTTTT	CASSSLQGLGEKLFF
once	TRBV7-2	TRBD1	TRBJ1-2	TGTGCCAGCAGCTCGGGACAGGGGATAGTACAGGGCTACACCTTC	CASSSGQGIVQGYTF
-	TRBV3-1/TRBV3-2	TRBD2	TRBJ2-1	TGTGCCAGCAGCCAAGTAGCTAGCGGCTACAATGAGCAGTTCTTC	CASSQVASGYNEQFF
-	TRBV6-2/TRBV6-3	TRBD2	TRBJ2-1	TGTGCCAGCAGTTACCCACGCCGGGTAAGCGGGGGGACTCACAATGAGCAGTTCTTC	CASSYPRRVSGGTHNEQFF
-	TRBV7-2	TRBD1	TRBJ2-7	TGTGCCAGCAGCTTAGCTGGACAGGGGGTCCACGAGCAGTACTTC	CASSLAGQGVHEQYF
-	TRBV6-2/TRBV6-3	-	TRBJ2-7	TGTGCCAGCAGCCTCTTATTCCGCGAGCAGTACTTC	CASSLLFREQYF
few	TRBV12-3/TRBV12-4	TRBD1	TRBJ1-5	TGTGCCAGCTCGACAGGGGGAGATCAGCCCCAGCATTTT	CASSTGGDQPQHF
-	TRBV4-1	TRBD1	TRBJ1-4	TGCGCCAGCAGCCGTTTACAGGGGGCAGGGGAAAAACTGTTTTTT	CASSRLQGAGEKLFF
-	TRBV12-1	-	TRBJ1-5	TGTGCCAGCAGCTTTGCATGGTCGGGAGGGGTTATGGGCAATCAGCCCCAGCATTTT	CASSFAWSGGVMGNQPQHF
-	TRBV27	-	TRBJ2-7	TGTGCCAGCAGTCCAAGAGGACGCCTTCCCTACGAGCAGTACTTC	CASSPRGRLPYEQYF
-	TRBV4-3	TRBD1	TRBJ1-1	TGCGCCAGCAGCACCCAGGGGGGTTTGAACACTGAAGCTTTCTTT	CASSTQGGLNTEAFF
-	TRBV19	-	TRBJ1-5	TGTGCCAGTAGTATACTACTGGCCAGTCTCAATCAGCCCCAGCATTTT	CASSILLASLNQPQHF
few	TRBV6-5	-	TRBJ1-5	TGTGCCAGCAGTTCCTCAATAGTTTACAATCAGCCCCAGCATTTT	CASSSSIVYNQPQHF
-	TRBV14	-	TRBJ1-4	TGTGCCAGCAGCCAAGTCGGCCGAGGCGGTAATGAAAAACTGTTTTTT	CASSQVGRGGNEKLFF
-	TRBV29-1	TRBD1	TRBJ2-7	TGCAGCGTCGGAGACAGGGTACAGTACTTC	CSVGDRVQYF
-	TRBV20-1	-	TRBJ2-7	TGCAGTGCCACTGGGGGAAACGAGCAGTACTTC	CSATGGNEQYF
-	TRBV28	-	TRBJ1-5	TGTGCCAGCCTAATACGCAATCAGCCCCAGCATTTT	CASLIRNQPQHF
-	TRBV5-1	TRBD2	TRBJ2-2	TGCGCCAGCAGCTTGGGGACCCTAGCGGGGGGGTACGGGGAGCTGTTTTTT	CASSLGTLAGGYGELFF
-	TRBV5-5	TRBD1	TRBJ2-7	TGTGCCAGCAGCTTGGCCGTCAGGACAGGGGGCAACGAGCAGTACTTC	CASSLAVRTGGNEQYF
-	TRBV29-1	TRBD2	TRBJ2-7	TGCAGCGTTGAAGATGCGGGGGTCGAGCAGTACTTC	CSVEDAGVEQYF
-	TRBV7-2	-	TRBJ1-1	TGTGCCAGCAGCTTAGCGCTCTGGGCAAGAAGGAACACTGAAGCTTTCTTT	CASSLALWARRNTEAFF
-	TRBV7-2	-	TRBJ1-2	TGTGCCAGCAGCCTCTTAGGGGGGGAAGAATTATGGGGCTACACCTTC	CASSLLGGEELWGYTF
-	TRBV3-1/TRBV3-2	TRBD1	TRBJ1-4	TGTGCCAGCAGCCAACAGGGGGCGGGTGAAAAACTGTTTTTT	CASSQQGAGEKLFF
-	TRBV2	-	TRBJ2-3	TGTGCCAGCACCCCATGGGAACTGAGCACAGATACGCAGTATTTT	CASTPWELSTDTQYF
-	TRBV29-1	-	TRBJ2-5	TGCAGCGTTGATGGCGGGACACGGGAGACCCAGTACTTC	CSVDGGTRETQYF
-	TRBV27	TRBD1	TRBJ2-3	TGTGCCAGCAGTCCCATAAGGACAGGGCGACATACGCAGTATTTT	CASSPIRTGRHTQYF
-	TRBV4-3	-	TRBJ2-2	TGCGCCAGCAGCCAATCCACCTCCCTCACCGGGGAGCTGTTTTTT	CASSQSTSLTGELFF
-	TRBV18	-	TRBJ2-1	TGTGCCAGCTCACCCGACTGGAGTCACGACAATGAGCAGTTCTTC	CASSPDWSHDNEQFF
-	TRBV10-3	-	TRBJ1-2	TGTGCCATCAGTGAATTCTATGGCTACACCTTC	CAISEFYGYTF
-	TRBV24-1	-	TRBJ1-1	TGTGCCATCGGGTTCCCTAACACTGAAGCTTTCTTT	CAIGFPNTEAFF
-	TRBV7-2	TRBD2	TRBJ2-3	TGTGCCAGCAGCCCCCAGCGGGGGCGAAGAGATACGCAGTATTTT	CASSPQRGRRDTQYF
-	TRBV9	-	TRBJ1-6	TGTGCCAGCAGCGCCGGGGGATCAAATTCACCCCTCCACTTT	CASSAGGSNSPLHF
-	TRBV6-1	-	TRBJ1-1	TGTGCCAGCAGTGCCCTCAAGGGTTTGCAATACACTGAAGCTTTCTTT	CASSALKGLQYTEAFF
-	TRBV24-1	TRBD1	TRBJ1-1	TGTGCCACCAGTCCGGGACAGGCTACGGTGAACACTGAAGCTTTCTTT	CATSPGQATVNTEAFF
-	TRBV6-5	TRBD2	TRBJ2-5	TGTGCCAGCAGTTACGGCGCGGGGGGGCAAGAGACCCAGTACTTC	CASSYGAGGQETQYF
-	TRBV15	TRBD1	TRBJ2-3	TGTGCCACCAGCAAGGGGGCCGCAGATACGCAGTATTTT	CATSKGAADTQYF
-	TRBV4-1	TRBD2	TRBJ2-1	TGCGCCAGCAGCCATTCGGGACTAGCGGGAGAATTCAATGAGCAGTTCTTC	CASSHSGLAGEFNEQFF
once	TRBV5-4	TRBD1	TRBJ1-6	TGTGCCAGCAGCGACGTCAGGGGGCGTTCCTATAATTCACCCCTCCACTTT	CASSDVRGRSYNSPLHF
-	TRBV10-3	TRBD1	TRBJ2-7	TGTGCCATCAGTGAGGGTGGACAGGGATATTACGAGCAGTACTTC	CAISEGGQGYYEQYF
few	TRBV10-3	TRBD2	TRBJ2-1	TGTGCCATCAGTGCTGGCCTAGCGGGAGTTACTGAGCAGTTCTTC	CAISAGLAGVTEQFF
-	TRBV30	TRBD1	TRBJ1-6	TGTGCCTGGAACCGACAGGGAGAGTCACCCCTCCACTTT	CAWNRQGESPLHF
-	TRBV27	TRBD1	TRBJ1-2	TGTGCCAGCAGTGGGACAGGGGGCTACTATGGCTACACCTTC	CASSGTGGYYGYTF
-	TRBV16	-	TRBJ1-1	TGTGCCAGCAGCCAATCGATAGAAGCTTTCTTT	CASSQSIEAFF
-	TRBV6-5	-	TRBJ2-7	TGTGCCAGCAGTTACGGGGGTACGAACGAGCAGTACTTC	CASSYGGTNEQYF
-	TRBV4-3	-	TRBJ2-7	TGCGCCAGCAGCCAAGATCCCCTGGGCTACGAGCAGTACTTC	CASSQDPLGYEQYF
-	TRBV4-3	TRBD1	TRBJ2-5	TGCGCCAGCAGCCAAGAGGGACAGAGGGAGACCCAGTACTTC	CASSQEGQRETQYF
-	TRBV7-9	-	TRBJ1-1	TGTGCCAGCAGCCTTGACAGGAACACTGAAGCTTTCTTT	CASSLDRNTEAFF
-	TRBV19	TRBD1	TRBJ1-2	TGTGCCACCACGGGGACAGTCCTGCATTATGGCTACACCTTC	CATTGTVLHYGYTF